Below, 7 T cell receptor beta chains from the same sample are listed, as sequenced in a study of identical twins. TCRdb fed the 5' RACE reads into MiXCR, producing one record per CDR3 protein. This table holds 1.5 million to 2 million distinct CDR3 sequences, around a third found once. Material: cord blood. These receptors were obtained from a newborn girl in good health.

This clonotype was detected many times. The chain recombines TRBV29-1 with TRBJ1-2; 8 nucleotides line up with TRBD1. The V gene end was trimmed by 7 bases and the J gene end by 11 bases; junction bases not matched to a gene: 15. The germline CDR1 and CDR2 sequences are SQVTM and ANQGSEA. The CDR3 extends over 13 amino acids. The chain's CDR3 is CSAHTGQGLGYTF. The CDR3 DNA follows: TGCAGCGCTCACACCGGACAGGGTTTAGGTTACACCTTC.

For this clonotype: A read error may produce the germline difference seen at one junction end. The CDR3 region has the DNA TGTGCCAGCCGCAACAGGGTAGGAGATGAAAAACCGTTTTTT. It translates to CASRNRVGDEKPFF. J is TRBJ1-4 and V is TRBV2, with a weak D call TRBD1 (6 bases). The CDR3 totals 14 residues. Germline CDR1 SNHLY, CDR2 FYNNEI.

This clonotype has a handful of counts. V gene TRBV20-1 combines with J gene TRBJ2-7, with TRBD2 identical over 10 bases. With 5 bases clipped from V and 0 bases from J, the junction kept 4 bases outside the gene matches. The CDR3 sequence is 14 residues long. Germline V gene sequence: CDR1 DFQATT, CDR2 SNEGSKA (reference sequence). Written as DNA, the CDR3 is TGCAGTGCTCCTGGACTAGCGGACTCCTACGAGCAGTACTTC. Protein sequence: CSAPGLADSYEQYF.

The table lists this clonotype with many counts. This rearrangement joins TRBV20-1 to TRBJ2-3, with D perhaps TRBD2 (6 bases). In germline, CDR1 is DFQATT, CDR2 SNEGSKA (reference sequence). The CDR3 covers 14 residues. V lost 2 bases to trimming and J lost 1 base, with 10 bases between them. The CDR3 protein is CSARRREGTDTQYF. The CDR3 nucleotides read TGCAGTGCTAGACGGAGGGAGGGCACAGATACGCAGTATTTT.

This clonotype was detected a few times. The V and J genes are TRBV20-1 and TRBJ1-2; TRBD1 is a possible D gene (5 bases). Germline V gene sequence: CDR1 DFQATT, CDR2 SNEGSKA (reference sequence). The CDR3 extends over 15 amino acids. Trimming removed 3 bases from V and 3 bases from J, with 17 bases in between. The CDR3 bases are TGCAGTGCTAGTTTGGGGGTGCCTAACTACTATGGCTACACCTTC. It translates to CSASLGVPNYYGYTF.

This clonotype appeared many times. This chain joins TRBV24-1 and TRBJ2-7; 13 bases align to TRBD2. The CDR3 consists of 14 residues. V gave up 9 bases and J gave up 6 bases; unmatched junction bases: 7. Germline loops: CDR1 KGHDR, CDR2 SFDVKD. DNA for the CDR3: TGTGCCACCTCCGGGACTAGCGGGACCTCCGAGCAGTACTTC. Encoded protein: CATSGTSGTSEQYF.

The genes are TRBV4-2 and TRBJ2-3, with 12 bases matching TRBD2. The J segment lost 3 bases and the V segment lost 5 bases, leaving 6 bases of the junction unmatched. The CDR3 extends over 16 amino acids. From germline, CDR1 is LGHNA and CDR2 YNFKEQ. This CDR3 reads CASSTRLAGVTDTQYF. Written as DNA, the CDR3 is TGTGCCAGCAGCACCAGACTAGCGGGAGTAACAGATACGCAGTATTTT.